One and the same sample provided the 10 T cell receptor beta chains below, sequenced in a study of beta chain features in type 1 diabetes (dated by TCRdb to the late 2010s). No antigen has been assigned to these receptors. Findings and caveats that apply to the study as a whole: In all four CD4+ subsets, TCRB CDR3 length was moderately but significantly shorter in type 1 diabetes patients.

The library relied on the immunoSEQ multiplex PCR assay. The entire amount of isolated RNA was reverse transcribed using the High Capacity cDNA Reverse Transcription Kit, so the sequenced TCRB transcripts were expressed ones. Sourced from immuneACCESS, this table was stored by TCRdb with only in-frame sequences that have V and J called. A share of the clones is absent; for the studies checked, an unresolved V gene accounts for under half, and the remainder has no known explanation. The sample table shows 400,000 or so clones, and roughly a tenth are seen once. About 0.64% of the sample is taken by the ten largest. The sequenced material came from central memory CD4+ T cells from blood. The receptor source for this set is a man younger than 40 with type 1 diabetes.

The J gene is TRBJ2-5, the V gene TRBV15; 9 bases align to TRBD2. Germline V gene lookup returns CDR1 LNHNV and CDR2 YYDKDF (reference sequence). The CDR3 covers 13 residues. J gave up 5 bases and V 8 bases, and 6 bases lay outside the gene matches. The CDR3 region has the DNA TGTGCCACCCAGTCCGGGACTAGCGAGACCCAGTACTTC. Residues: CATQSGTSETQYF.

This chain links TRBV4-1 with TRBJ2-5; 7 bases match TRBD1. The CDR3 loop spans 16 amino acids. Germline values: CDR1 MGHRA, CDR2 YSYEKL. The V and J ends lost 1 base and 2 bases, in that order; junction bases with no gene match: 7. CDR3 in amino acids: CASSQGEGTAQETQYF. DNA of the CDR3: TGCGCCAGCAGCCAAGGGGAAGGGACAGCTCAAGAGACCCAGTACTTC.

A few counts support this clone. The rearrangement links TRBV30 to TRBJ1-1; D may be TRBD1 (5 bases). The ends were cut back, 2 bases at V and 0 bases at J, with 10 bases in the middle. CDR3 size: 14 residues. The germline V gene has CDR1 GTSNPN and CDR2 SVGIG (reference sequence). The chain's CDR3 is CAWSRRGLNTEAFF. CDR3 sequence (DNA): TGTGCCTGGAGTCGGAGGGGATTGAACACTGAAGCTTTCTTT.

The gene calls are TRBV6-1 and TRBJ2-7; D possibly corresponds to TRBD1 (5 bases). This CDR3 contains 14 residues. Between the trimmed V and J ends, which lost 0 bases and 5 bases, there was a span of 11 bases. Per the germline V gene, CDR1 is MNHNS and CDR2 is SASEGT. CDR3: CASSEAGQGDEQYF. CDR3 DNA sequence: TGTGCCAGCAGTGAAGCGGGCCAAGGGGACGAGCAGTACTTC.

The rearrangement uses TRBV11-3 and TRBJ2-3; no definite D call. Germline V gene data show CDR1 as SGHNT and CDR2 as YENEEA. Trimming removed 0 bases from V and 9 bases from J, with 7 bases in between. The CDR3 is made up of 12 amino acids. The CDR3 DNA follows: TGTGCCAGCAGCTTAGACAGAGGCACGCAGTATTTT. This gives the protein CASSLDRGTQYF.

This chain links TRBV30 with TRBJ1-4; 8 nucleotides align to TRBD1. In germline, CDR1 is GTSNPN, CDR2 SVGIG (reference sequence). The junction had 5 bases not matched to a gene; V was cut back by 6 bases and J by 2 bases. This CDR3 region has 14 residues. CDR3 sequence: CACLGQGTNEKLFF. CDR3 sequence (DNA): TGTGCCTGCCTAGGACAGGGTACTAATGAAAAACTGTTTTTT.

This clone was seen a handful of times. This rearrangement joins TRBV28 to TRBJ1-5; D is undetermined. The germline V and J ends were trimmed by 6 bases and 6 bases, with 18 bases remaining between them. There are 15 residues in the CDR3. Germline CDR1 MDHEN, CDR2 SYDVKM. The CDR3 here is CASRTPSGPGQPQHF. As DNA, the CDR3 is TGTGCCAGCAGGACCCCCTCTGGCCCGGGTCAGCCCCAGCATTTT. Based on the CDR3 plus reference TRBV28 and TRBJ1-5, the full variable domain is DVKVTQSSRYLVKRTGEKVFLECVQDMDHENMFWYRQDPGLGLRLIYFSYDVKMKEKGDIPEGYSVSREKKERFSLILESASTNQTSMYLCASRTPSGPGQPQHFGDGTRLSIL.

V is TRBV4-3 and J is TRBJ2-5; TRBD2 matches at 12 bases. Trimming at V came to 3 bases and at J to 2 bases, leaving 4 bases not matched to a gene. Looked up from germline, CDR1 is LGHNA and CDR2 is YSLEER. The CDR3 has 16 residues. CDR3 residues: CASSQTSGSPQETQYF. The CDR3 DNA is TGCGCCAGCAGCCAGACTAGCGGGAGCCCGCAAGAGACCCAGTACTTC.

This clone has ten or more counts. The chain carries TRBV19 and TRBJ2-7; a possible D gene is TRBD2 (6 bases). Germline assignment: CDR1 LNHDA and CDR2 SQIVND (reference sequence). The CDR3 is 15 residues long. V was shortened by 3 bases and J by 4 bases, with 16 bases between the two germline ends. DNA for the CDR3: TGTGCCAGTAGTATCCTAAGCGGGCCAGCTTACGAGCAGTACTTC. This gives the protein CASSILSGPAYEQYF.

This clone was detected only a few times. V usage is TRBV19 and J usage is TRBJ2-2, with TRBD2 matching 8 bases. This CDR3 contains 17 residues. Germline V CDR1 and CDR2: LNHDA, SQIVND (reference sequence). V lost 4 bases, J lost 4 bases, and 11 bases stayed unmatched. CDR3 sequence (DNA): TGTGCCAGTAGTACCCCCGGGAGGGGCTGGGGCACCGGGGAGCTGTTTTTT. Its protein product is CASSTPGRGWGTGELFF.